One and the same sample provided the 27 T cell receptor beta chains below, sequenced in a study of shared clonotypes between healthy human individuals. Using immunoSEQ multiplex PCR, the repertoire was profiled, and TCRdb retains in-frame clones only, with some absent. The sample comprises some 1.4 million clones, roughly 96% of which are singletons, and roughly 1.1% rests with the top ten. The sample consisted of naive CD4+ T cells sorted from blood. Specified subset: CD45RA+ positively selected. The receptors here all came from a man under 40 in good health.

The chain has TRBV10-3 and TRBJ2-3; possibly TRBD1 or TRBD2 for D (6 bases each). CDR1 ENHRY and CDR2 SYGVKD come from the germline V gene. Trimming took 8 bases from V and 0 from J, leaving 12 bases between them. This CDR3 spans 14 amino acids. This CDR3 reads CAIGGPLSTDTQYF. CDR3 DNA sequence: TGTGCCATCGGGGGGCCTCTCAGCACAGATACGCAGTATTTT.

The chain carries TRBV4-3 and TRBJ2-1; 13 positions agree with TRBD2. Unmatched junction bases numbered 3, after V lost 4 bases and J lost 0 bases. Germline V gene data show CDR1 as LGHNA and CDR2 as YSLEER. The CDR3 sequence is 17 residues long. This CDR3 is CASSPRTSGSSYNEQFF. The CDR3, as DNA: TGCGCCAGCAGCCCCAGGACTAGCGGGAGCTCCTACAATGAGCAGTTCTTC.

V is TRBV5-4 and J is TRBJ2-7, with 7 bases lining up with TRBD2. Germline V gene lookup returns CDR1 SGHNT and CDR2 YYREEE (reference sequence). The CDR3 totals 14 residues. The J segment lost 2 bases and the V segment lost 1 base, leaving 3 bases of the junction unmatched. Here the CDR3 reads CASSLPSGTYEQYF. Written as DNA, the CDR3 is TGTGCCAGCAGCTTGCCTAGCGGAACCTACGAGCAGTACTTC.

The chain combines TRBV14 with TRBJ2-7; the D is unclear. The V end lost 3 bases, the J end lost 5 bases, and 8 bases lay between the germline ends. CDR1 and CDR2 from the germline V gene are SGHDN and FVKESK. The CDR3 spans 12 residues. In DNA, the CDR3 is TGTGCCAGCAGCCAGGGGTGGAACGAGCAGTACTTC. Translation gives CASSQGWNEQYF. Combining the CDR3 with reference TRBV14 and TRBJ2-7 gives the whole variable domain EAGVTQFPSHSVIEKGQTVTLRCDPISGHDNLYWYRRVMGKEIKFLLHFVKESKQDESGMPNNRFLAERTGGTYSTLKVQPAELEDSGVYFCASSQGWNEQYFGPGTRLTVT.

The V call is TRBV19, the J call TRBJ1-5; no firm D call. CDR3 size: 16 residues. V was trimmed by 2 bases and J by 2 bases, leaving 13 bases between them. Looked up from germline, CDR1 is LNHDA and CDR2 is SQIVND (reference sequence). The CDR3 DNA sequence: TGTGCCAGTAGTATAATCAGAGTTATGGGCAATCAGCCCCAGCATTTT. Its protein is CASSIIRVMGNQPQHF. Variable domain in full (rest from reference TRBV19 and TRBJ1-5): DGGITQSPKYLFRKEGQNVTLSCEQNLNHDAMYWYRQDPGQGLRLIYYSQIVNDFQKGDIAEGYSVSREKKESFPLTVTSAQKNPTAFYLCASSIIRVMGNQPQHFGDGTRLSIL.

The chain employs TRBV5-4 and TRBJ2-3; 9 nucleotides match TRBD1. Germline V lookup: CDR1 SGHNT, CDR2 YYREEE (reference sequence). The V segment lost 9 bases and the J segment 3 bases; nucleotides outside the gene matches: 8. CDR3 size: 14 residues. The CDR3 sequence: CATGQGEMTDTQYF. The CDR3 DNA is TGTGCCACGGGACAGGGAGAGATGACAGATACGCAGTATTTT.

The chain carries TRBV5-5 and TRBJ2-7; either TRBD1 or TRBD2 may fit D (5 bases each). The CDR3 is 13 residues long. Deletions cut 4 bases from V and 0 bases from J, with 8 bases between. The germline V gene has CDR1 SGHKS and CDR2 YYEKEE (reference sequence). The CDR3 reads CASSRDGSYEQYF. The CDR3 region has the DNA TGTGCCAGCAGCCGGGACGGCTCCTACGAGCAGTACTTC. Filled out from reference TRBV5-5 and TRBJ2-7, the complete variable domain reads DAGVTQSPTHLIKTRGQQVTLRCSPISGHKSVSWYQQVLGQGPQFIFQYYEKEERGRGNFPDRFSARQFPNYSSELNVNALLLGDSALYLCASSRDGSYEQYFGPGTRLTVT.

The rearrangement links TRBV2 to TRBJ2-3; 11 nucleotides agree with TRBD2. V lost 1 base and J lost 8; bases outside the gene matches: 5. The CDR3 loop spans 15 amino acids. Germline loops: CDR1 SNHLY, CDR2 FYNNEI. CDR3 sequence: CASSEGVLAGATQYF. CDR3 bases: TGTGCCAGCAGTGAAGGTGTACTAGCGGGAGCTACGCAGTATTTT.

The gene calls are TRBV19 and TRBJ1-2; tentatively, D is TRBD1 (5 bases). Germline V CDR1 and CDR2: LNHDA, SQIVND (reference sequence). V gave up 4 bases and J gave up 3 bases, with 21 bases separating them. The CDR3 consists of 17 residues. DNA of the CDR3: TGTGCCAGTAGTAAGACCGTGGGGGTCGACGGACACTATGGCTACACCTTC. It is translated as CASSKTVGVDGHYGYTF.

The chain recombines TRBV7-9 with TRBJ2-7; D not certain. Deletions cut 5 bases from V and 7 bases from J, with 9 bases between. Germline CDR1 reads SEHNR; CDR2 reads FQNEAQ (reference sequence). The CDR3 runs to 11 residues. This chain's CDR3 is CASSPVGEQYF. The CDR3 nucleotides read TGTGCCAGCAGCCCAGTGGGGGAGCAGTACTTC.

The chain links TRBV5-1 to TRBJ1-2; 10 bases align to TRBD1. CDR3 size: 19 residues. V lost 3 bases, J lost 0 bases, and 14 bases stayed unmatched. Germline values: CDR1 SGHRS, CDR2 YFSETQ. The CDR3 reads CASSWGPGQGLTANYGYTF. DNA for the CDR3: TGCGCCAGCAGCTGGGGGCCGGGACAGGGGTTAACAGCTAACTATGGCTACACCTTC.

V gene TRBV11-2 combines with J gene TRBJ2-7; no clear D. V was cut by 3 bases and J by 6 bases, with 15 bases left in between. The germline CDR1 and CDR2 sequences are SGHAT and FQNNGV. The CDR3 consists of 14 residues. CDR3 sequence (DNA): TGTGCCAGCAGCTTCTGGTCGGCGCTGGGCGAGCAGTACTTC. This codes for CASSFWSALGEQYF. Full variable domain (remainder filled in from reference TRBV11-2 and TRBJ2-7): EAGVAQSPRYKIIEKRQSVAFWCNPISGHATLYWYQQILGQGPKLLIQFQNNGVVDDSQLPKDRFSAERLKGVDSTLKIQPAKLEDSAVYLCASSFWSALGEQYFGPGTRLTVT.

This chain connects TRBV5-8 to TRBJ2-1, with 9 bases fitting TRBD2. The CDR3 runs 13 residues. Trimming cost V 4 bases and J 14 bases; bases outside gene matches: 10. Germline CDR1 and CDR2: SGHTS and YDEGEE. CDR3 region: CASSGQLAGDEFF. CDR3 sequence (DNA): TGTGCCAGCAGCGGTCAGTTAGCGGGAGATGAGTTCTTC.

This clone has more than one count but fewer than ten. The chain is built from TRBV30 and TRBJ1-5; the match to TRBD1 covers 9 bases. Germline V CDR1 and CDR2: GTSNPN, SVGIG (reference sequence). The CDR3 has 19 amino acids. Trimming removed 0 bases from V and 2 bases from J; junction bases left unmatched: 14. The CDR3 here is CAWSVGGDRDPVGNQPQHF. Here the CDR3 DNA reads TGTGCCTGGAGTGTAGGGGGGGACAGGGATCCTGTGGGCAATCAGCCCCAGCATTTT. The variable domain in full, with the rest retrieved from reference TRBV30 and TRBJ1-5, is SQTIHQWPATLVQPVGSPLSLECTVEGTSNPNLYWYRQAAGRGLQLLFYSVGIGQISSEVPQNLSASRPQDRQFILSSKKLLLSDSGFYLCAWSVGGDRDPVGNQPQHFGDGTRLSIL.

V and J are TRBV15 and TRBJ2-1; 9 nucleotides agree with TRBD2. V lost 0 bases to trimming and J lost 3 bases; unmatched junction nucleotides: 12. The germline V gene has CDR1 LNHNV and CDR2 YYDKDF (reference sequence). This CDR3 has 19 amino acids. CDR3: CATSRDRIAGGSYYNEQFF. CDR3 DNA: TGTGCCACCAGCAGAGACCGGATTGCGGGAGGGTCTTACTACAATGAGCAGTTCTTC.

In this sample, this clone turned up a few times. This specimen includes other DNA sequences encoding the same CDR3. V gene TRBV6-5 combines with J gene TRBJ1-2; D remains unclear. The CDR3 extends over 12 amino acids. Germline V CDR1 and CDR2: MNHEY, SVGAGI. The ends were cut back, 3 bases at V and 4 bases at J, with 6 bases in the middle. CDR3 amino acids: CASSYRPYGYTF. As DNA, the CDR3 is TGTGCCAGCAGTTATAGGCCCTATGGCTACACCTTC.

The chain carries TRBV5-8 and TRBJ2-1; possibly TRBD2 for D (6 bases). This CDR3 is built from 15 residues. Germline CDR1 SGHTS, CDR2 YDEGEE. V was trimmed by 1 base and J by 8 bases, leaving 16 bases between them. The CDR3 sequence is CASSLMGGRYDEQFF. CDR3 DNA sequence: TGTGCCAGCAGCTTGATGGGGGGACGGTACGATGAGCAGTTCTTC.

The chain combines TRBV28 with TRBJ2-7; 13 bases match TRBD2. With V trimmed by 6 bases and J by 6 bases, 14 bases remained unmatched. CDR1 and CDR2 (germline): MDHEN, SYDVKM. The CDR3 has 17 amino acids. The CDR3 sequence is CASSQGLAGREVGEQYF. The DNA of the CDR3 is TGTGCCAGCAGCCAGGGACTAGCGGGAAGGGAGGTAGGCGAGCAGTACTTC.

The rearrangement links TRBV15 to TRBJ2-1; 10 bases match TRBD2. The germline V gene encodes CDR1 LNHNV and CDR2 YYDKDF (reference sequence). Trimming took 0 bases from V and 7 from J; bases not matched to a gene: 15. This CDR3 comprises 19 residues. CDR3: CATSRDGRPSGRIWNEQFF. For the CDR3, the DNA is TGTGCCACCAGCAGAGATGGGAGGCCTAGCGGGAGAATTTGGAATGAGCAGTTCTTC.

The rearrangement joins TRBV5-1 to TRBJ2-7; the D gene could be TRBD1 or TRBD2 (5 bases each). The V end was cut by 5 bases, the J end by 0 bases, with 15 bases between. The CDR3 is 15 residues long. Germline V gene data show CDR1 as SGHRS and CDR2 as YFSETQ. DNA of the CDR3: TGCGCCAGCAGGTGGGGGACCTTTAGCTCCTACGAGCAGTACTTC. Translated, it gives CASRWGTFSSYEQYF.

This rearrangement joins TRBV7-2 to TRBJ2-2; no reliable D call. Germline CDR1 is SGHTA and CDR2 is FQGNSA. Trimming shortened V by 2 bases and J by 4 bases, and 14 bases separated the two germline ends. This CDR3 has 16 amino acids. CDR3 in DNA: TGTGCCAGCAGCTTATTTCGTCTCAGGCTCACCGGGGAGCTGTTTTTT. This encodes CASSLFRLRLTGELFF.

This CDR3 reads CASRPPPGTNTEAFF. The CDR3 region has the DNA TGTGCCAGTAGACCCCCCCCAGGAACAAACACTGAAGCTTTCTTT. The genes are TRBV19 and TRBJ1-1; D uncertain. The V end was cut by 6 bases, the J end by 2 bases, with 16 bases between. Germline assignment: CDR1 LNHDA and CDR2 SQIVND (reference sequence). The CDR3 runs 15 residues.

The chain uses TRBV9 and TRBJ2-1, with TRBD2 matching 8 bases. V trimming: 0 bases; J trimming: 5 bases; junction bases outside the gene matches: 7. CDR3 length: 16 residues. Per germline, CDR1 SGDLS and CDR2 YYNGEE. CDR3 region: CASSVDPGLVHNEQFF. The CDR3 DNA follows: TGTGCCAGCAGCGTAGATCCGGGACTAGTCCACAATGAGCAGTTCTTC. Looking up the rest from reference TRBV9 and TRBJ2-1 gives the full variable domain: DSGVTQTPKHLITATGQRVTLRCSPRSGDLSVYWYQQSLDQGLQFLIQYYNGEERAKGNILERFSAQQFPDLHSELNLSSLELGDSALYFCASSVDPGLVHNEQFFGPGTRLTVL.

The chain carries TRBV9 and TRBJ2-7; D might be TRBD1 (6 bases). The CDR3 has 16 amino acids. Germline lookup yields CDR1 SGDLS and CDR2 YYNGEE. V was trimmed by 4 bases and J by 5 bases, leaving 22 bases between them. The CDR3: CASSPQTGPLAHEQYF. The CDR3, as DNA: TGTGCCAGCAGCCCCCAGACAGGCCCCCTTGCCCACGAGCAGTACTTC.

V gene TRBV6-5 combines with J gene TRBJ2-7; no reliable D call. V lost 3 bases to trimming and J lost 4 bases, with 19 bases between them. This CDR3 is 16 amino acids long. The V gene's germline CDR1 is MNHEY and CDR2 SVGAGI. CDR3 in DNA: TGTGCCAGCAGTTATTCTCGACTGGGTCCGGGTTACGAGCAGTACTTC. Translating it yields CASSYSRLGPGYEQYF.

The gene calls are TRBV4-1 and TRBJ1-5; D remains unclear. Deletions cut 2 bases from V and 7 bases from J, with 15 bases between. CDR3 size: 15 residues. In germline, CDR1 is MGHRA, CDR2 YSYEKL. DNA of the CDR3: TGCGCCAGCAGCCAACTTGCAGGCCCGGGCCAGCCCCAGCATTTT. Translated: CASSQLAGPGQPQHF.

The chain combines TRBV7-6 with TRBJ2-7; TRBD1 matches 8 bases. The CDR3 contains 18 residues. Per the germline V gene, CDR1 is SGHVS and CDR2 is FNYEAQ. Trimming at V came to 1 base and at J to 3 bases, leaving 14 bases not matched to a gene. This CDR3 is CASSLVGTSGTGHYEQYF. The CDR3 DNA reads TGTGCCAGCAGCTTAGTAGGGACGTCCGGGACAGGACACTACGAGCAGTACTTC.